What follows describes a single TCR beta chain. Its antigen is unidentified. The data originate from a study of T-cell memory formation after mild COVID-19. For the study at large: TCR clustering was largely donor specific. Whole-study results and caveats: The study found contracting CD4+ clones mainly in CM and EM and contracting CD8+ clones in EMRA. A subset of responding clones appeared in pre-infection memory, suggesting cross-reactive memory joined.

MiXCR, applied by TCRdb to the 5' RACE reads, yields one record per CDR3 protein. The data contain 450,000 to 700,000 distinct CDR3 sequences, under 20% of them seen just once; the ten biggest clones take up more than 10%. Specimen: PBMCs or a T cell subset sorted from them (not recorded which). This receptor was identified in an adult woman who had mild COVID-19 (a few samples of this study predate the infection). Cell type and time point are not known.

The CDR3: CASSVGGRGSYNEQFF. CDR3 in DNA: TGTGCCAGCAGCGTAGGCGGGAGGGGTTCCTACAATGAGCAGTTCTTC. This rearrangement joins TRBV9 to TRBJ2-1; 9 bases are a match to TRBD2. CDR1 and CDR2 (germline): SGDLS, YYNGEE. Trimming cost V 0 bases and J 1 base; bases outside gene matches: 2. The CDR3 is 16 residues long.